These 30 T cell receptor beta chains were sequenced from one sample in a study of cytomegalovirus exposure and HLA in healthy donors. The assay was immunoSEQ multiplex PCR, and TCRdb's table has in-frame clones only and misses some. Here the sample spans under 300,000 clones, just over 85% being singletons. Input material: PBMCs. The receptors derive from a woman between 18 and 29 years old in good health and CMV-seronegative.

In this sample, this clone turned up a few times. This chain links TRBV9 with TRBJ1-5, with 8 bases fitting TRBD1. The CDR3 has 14 amino acids. V dropped 6 bases and J dropped 1; count of bases not matched to a gene: 3. CDR1 SGDLS and CDR2 YYNGEE come from the germline V gene. Here the CDR3 reads CASTRGLSNQPQHF. In DNA form, the CDR3 reads TGTGCCAGCACCAGGGGGCTAAGCAATCAGCCCCAGCATTTT.

J is TRBJ1-6 and V is TRBV7-2; tentatively, D is TRBD1 (5 bases). CDR3 length equals 14 residues. CDR1 and CDR2 (germline): SGHTA, FQGNSA. V lost 2 bases and J 9 bases, leaving 11 bases between the germline ends. CDR3 DNA: TGTGCCAGCAGCTTAAGACAGAGTACTTCACCCCTCCACTTT. Encoded protein: CASSLRQSTSPLHF.

The chain uses TRBV7-8 and TRBJ2-5; 8 nucleotides match TRBD1. Germline V gene lookup returns CDR1 SGHVS and CDR2 FQNEAQ. Trimming cost V 0 bases and J 5 bases; bases outside gene matches: 8. This CDR3 comprises 16 residues. This CDR3 is CASSLAYRGARETQYF. CDR3 nucleotide sequence: TGTGCCAGCAGCTTAGCCTACAGGGGGGCCCGGGAGACCCAGTACTTC.

This rearrangement joins TRBV2 to TRBJ2-2; 8 nucleotides align to TRBD2. This CDR3 comprises 14 residues. Germline V gene sequence: CDR1 SNHLY, CDR2 FYNNEI. V dropped 7 bases and J dropped 5; count of bases not matched to a gene: 6. The CDR3 DNA sequence: TGTGCCAGCAAGTCGCGGGAGGTGACCGGGGAGCTGTTTTTT. This gives the protein CASKSREVTGELFF. Variable domain in full (rest from reference TRBV2 and TRBJ2-2): EPEVTQTPSHQVTQMGQEVILRCVPISNHLYFYWYRQILGQKVEFLVSFYNNEISEKSEIFDDQFSVERPDGSNFTLKIRSTKLEDSAMYFCASKSREVTGELFFGEGSRLTVL.

The chain employs TRBV6-4 and TRBJ2-2, with D possibly matching TRBD1 (6 bases). Trimming stripped 4 bases from V and 10 bases from J, with 16 bases between. This CDR3 comprises 14 residues. CDR1 and CDR2 (germline): MRHNA, SNTAGT. CDR3 nucleotides: TGTGCCAGCAGTGCACAGGGACCCGGAACGGAGCTGTTTTTT. Its protein is CASSAQGPGTELFF.

The chain carries TRBV9 and TRBJ2-5, with 8 bases that match TRBD1. J lost 3 bases, V lost 0 bases, and 4 bases had no gene match. Germline CDR1 is SGDLS and CDR2 is YYNGEE. This CDR3 has 15 residues. CDR3 in amino acids: CASSVEDRAEETQYF. The CDR3, as DNA: TGTGCCAGCAGCGTAGAGGACAGGGCGGAAGAGACCCAGTACTTC.

The rearrangement links TRBV5-1 to TRBJ2-3; the D is unclear. The germline V gene encodes CDR1 SGHRS and CDR2 YFSETQ. CDR3 length: 12 amino acids. Trimming took 1 base from V and 4 from J, leaving 4 bases between them. For the CDR3, the DNA is TGCGCCAGCAGCTTGTCGTCAGATACGCAGTATTTT. It encodes CASSLSSDTQYF.

This chain uses TRBV11-2 with TRBJ1-4, with D possibly TRBD1 on 6 matching bases. The CDR3 is 14 amino acids. V was pared by 3 bases and J by 2 bases, with 7 bases between. The germline CDR1 and CDR2 sequences are SGHAT and FQNNGV. In nucleotides, the CDR3 is TGTGCCAGCAGCTTTGGACAGACTAATGAAAAACTGTTTTTT. Protein sequence: CASSFGQTNEKLFF. Supplemented by reference TRBV11-2 and TRBJ1-4, the full variable domain reads EAGVAQSPRYKIIEKRQSVAFWCNPISGHATLYWYQQILGQGPKLLIQFQNNGVVDDSQLPKDRFSAERLKGVDSTLKIQPAKLEDSAVYLCASSFGQTNEKLFFGSGTQLSVL.

The chain uses TRBV5-1 and TRBJ2-6; 7 bases agree with TRBD1. The CDR3 is 18 residues long. J was trimmed by 0 bases and V by 4 bases; bases with no gene match: 10. The germline CDR1 and CDR2 sequences are SGHRS and YFSETQ. DNA of the CDR3: TGCGCCAGCAGCACGGTGACAGGGCCCAGCTCTGGGGCCAACGTCCTGACTTTC. This codes for CASSTVTGPSSGANVLTF. The full variable domain, rest sourced from reference TRBV5-1 and TRBJ2-6, is KAGVTQTPRYLIKTRGQQVTLSCSPISGHRSVSWYQQTPGQGLQFLFEYFSETQRNKGNFPGRFSGRQFSNSRSEMNVSTLELGDSALYLCASSTVTGPSSGANVLTFGAGSRLTVL.

This sequence joins TRBV7-6 and TRBJ2-3, with 8 bases that match TRBD1. This CDR3 is built from 14 residues. V lost 4 bases to trimming and J lost 4 bases; unmatched junction nucleotides: 4. Germline values: CDR1 SGHVS, CDR2 FNYEAQ. CDR3 DNA sequence: TGTGCCAGCAGCTCAGCAGGGGGCGCAGATACGCAGTATTTT. It yields the protein CASSSAGGADTQYF.

The chain has TRBV6-6 and TRBJ2-1; 8 bases align to TRBD1. This CDR3 spans 15 amino acids. Germline CDR1 MNHNY, CDR2 SVGAGI (reference sequence). V was pared by 5 bases and J by 3 bases, with 6 bases of the junction left unmatched. CDR3 protein: CASSNRGKGYNEQFF. The CDR3, as DNA: TGTGCCAGCAGTAACAGGGGGAAGGGCTACAATGAGCAGTTCTTC.

The chain employs TRBV11-2 and TRBJ2-1, with a possible D match to TRBD2 (5 bases). The germline gives CDR1 SGHAT, CDR2 FQNNGV. There are 13 residues in the CDR3. Trimming took off 1 base at V and 9 bases at J, with 10 bases between the two ends. The CDR3 sequence: CASSLAGMVEQFF. Here the CDR3 DNA reads TGTGCCAGCAGCTTAGCCGGGATGGTTGAGCAGTTCTTC.

The chain couples TRBV6-5 to TRBJ2-1, with TRBD1 as a possible D gene (6 bases). This CDR3 comprises 15 residues. V lost 0 bases, J lost 3 bases, and 9 bases lay in between. Germline CDR1 MNHEY, CDR2 SVGAGI. The CDR3 nucleotides read TGTGCCAGCAGTTACTCAGACAGGAACTACAATGAGCAGTTCTTC. It translates to CASSYSDRNYNEQFF.

The chain has TRBV5-1 and TRBJ2-5; no definite D call. The CDR3 is 13 amino acids. Trimming cost V 0 bases and J 3 bases, with 6 bases left between them. Germline-derived CDR1 and CDR2 are SGHRS and YFSETQ. In DNA form, the CDR3 reads TGCGCCAGCAGCTTGGGTGAGGAAGAGACCCAGTACTTC. Its translation: CASSLGEEETQYF. Full variable domain (rest looked up from reference TRBV5-1 and TRBJ2-5): KAGVTQTPRYLIKTRGQQVTLSCSPISGHRSVSWYQQTPGQGLQFLFEYFSETQRNKGNFPGRFSGRQFSNSRSEMNVSTLELGDSALYLCASSLGEEETQYFGPGTRLLVL.

V and J are TRBV6-5 and TRBJ2-1; the match to TRBD2 covers 10 bases. The germline V gene encodes CDR1 MNHEY and CDR2 SVGAGI. This CDR3 has 16 residues. V dropped 3 bases and J dropped 7; count of bases not matched to a gene: 9. The CDR3: CASSYRTSGGGNEQFF. CDR3 DNA: TGTGCCAGCAGTTATCGGACTAGCGGAGGAGGGAATGAGCAGTTCTTC.

This chain joins TRBV28 and TRBJ2-7, with TRBD1 matching over 9 bases. Germline V gene sequence: CDR1 MDHEN, CDR2 SYDVKM. Trimming at V came to 6 bases and at J to 3 bases, leaving 12 bases not matched to a gene. The CDR3 contains 16 residues. CDR3 protein: CASRNRPGQGIYEQYF. The DNA for the CDR3 is TGTGCCAGCAGAAACCGACCGGGACAGGGCATCTACGAGCAGTACTTC.

The chain links TRBV7-8 to TRBJ1-3; possibly TRBD1 for D (5 bases). V was pared by 4 bases and J by 1 base, with 14 bases between. Per germline, CDR1 SGHVS and CDR2 FQNEAQ. There are 16 residues in the CDR3. CDR3 in amino acids: CASSSTGGRSGNTIYF. In DNA form, the CDR3 reads TGTGCCAGCAGCTCCACTGGGGGGAGGTCTGGAAACACCATATATTTT.

A few counts support this clone. V and J are TRBV5-1 and TRBJ1-2; 7 nucleotides line up with TRBD1. Unmatched junction bases numbered 6, after V lost 4 bases and J lost 0 bases. Germline V gene lookup returns CDR1 SGHRS and CDR2 YFSETQ. The CDR3 covers 15 residues. The CDR3 loop reads CASSGGTAANYGYTF. CDR3 nucleotides: TGCGCCAGCAGCGGGGGGACAGCGGCTAACTATGGCTACACCTTC.

V and J are TRBV19 and TRBJ2-3; D not certain. From germline, CDR1 is LNHDA and CDR2 SQIVND (reference sequence). Trimming pared 5 bases from V and 1 base from J, leaving 16 bases between. The CDR3 spans 16 residues. Here the CDR3 reads CASSSLRGFGTDTQYF. CDR3 coding DNA: TGTGCCAGTAGTTCGCTTCGCGGCTTTGGCACAGATACGCAGTATTTT.

The rearrangement links TRBV28 to TRBJ2-1; maybe TRBD2 (7 bases). Germline CDR1 and CDR2: MDHEN and SYDVKM. CDR3 length equals 15 residues. Trimming removed 3 bases at V and 10 bases at J, with 19 bases between. CDR3 sequence: CASSFFYGGAPEQFF. The CDR3 region has the DNA TGTGCCAGCAGTTTCTTTTATGGGGGGGCCCCCGAGCAGTTCTTC.

The V gene is TRBV6-6, the J gene TRBJ1-1; D not certain. The V and J ends lost 2 bases and 1 base respectively, with 14 bases between them. The germline CDR1 and CDR2 sequences are MNHNY and SVGAGI (reference sequence). This CDR3 is 16 amino acids long. Written as DNA, the CDR3 is TGTGCCAGCAGTTACCCCTTCCCGGGGAAGAACACTGAAGCTTTCTTT. It specifies CASSYPFPGKNTEAFF.

The chain carries TRBV6-5 and TRBJ1-1; D not certain. V shed 4 bases and J shed 7 bases, with 7 bases lying between them. This CDR3 is 11 amino acids long. Looked up from germline, CDR1 is MNHEY and CDR2 is SVGAGI. For the CDR3, the DNA is TGTGCCAGCAGTTCCGGTATTGAAGCTTTCTTT. Encoded protein: CASSSGIEAFF.

V and J are TRBV5-1 and TRBJ1-2; 8 bases match TRBD1. There are 15 residues in the CDR3. Germline values: CDR1 SGHRS, CDR2 YFSETQ. After removal of 4 bases from V and 2 bases from J, the junction contained 7 bases not matched to a gene. In DNA form, the CDR3 reads TGCGCCAGCAGCCCCGCCCGGGACAGGAACTATGGCTACACCTTC. It encodes CASSPARDRNYGYTF.

This clone has only a few counts. The V gene is TRBV28, the J gene TRBJ1-2, with 9 positions matching TRBD1. Trimming took 0 bases from V and 5 from J; bases not matched to a gene: 1. There are 14 residues in the CDR3. Germline CDR1 and CDR2: MDHEN and SYDVKM. CDR3 nucleotide sequence: TGTGCCAGCAGTTTATGGGGACAGGGATATGGCTACACCTTC. Amino acids: CASSLWGQGYGYTF.

The CDR3 reads CASSPEPGTSGSYEQYF. The CDR3 coding sequence is TGTGCCAGCAGCCCAGAACCCGGGACTAGCGGATCTTACGAGCAGTACTTC. This chain connects TRBV5-4 to TRBJ2-7, with TRBD2 identical over 11 bases. The length of the CDR3 is 17 residues. V lost 4 bases and J lost 4; bases outside the gene matches: 13. From germline, CDR1 is SGHNT and CDR2 YYREEE (reference sequence).

A single count supports this clone. At one boundary the junction diverges from the germline segment, which might be a read error. J is TRBJ2-7 and V is TRBV7-7; D possibly corresponds to TRBD1 (6 bases). The CDR3 covers 14 residues. Germline V gives CDR1 SSHAT, CDR2 FNYEAQ (reference sequence). The CDR3 region is CASSLVQGHGEQYF. The CDR3 nucleotides read TGTGCTAGCAGCTTAGTACAGGGTCATGGGGAGCAGTACTTC.

The gene calls are TRBV10-3 and TRBJ2-7; 11 positions agree with TRBD1. This CDR3 contains 14 residues. From germline, CDR1 is ENHRY and CDR2 SYGVKD. With V trimmed by 3 bases and J by 6 bases, 4 bases remained unmatched. CDR3 DNA: TGTGCCATCAGTGAACCCGGGACAGGGGGCGAGCAGTACTTC. This codes for CAISEPGTGGEQYF.

The chain employs TRBV28 and TRBJ1-1, with 7 positions matching TRBD1. The germline V gene has CDR1 MDHEN and CDR2 SYDVKM. This CDR3 region has 15 residues. Germline trimming cut 4 bases from V and 4 bases from J; bases unmatched to any gene: 9. CDR3 bases: TGTGCCAGCAGTTCCGGGCTAGGGGGCGTCACTGAAGCTTTCTTT. Encoded protein: CASSSGLGGVTEAFF.

The gene calls are TRBV2 and TRBJ1-5; tentative D call: TRBD1 (5 bases). The CDR3 sequence is 12 residues long. The germline CDR1 and CDR2 sequences are SNHLY and FYNNEI. The V and J ends lost 7 bases and 5 bases respectively, with 9 bases between them. CDR3 DNA: TGTGCCAGCACGGGGGACGATCAGCCCCAGCATTTT. It encodes CASTGDDQPQHF.

This sequence joins TRBV30 and TRBJ1-1; 7 bases are a match to TRBD1. Germline V lookup: CDR1 GTSNPN, CDR2 SVGIG (reference sequence). The CDR3 sequence is 13 residues long. After removal of 2 bases from V and 5 bases from J, the junction contained 5 bases not matched to a gene. The CDR3 nucleotides read TGTGCCTGGAGTCGGGACAGTCGGACTGAAGCTTTCTTT. It yields the protein CAWSRDSRTEAFF.